These 22 T cell receptor beta chains were all obtained from the same sample, sequenced in a study of blood T cell repertoires in COVID-19 (TCRdb year 2020). Receptors were amplified or captured by the immunoSEQ multiplex PCR assay. Imported from immuneACCESS, the table was reduced by TCRdb to in-frame sequences with V and J called. These copies leave out some clones; in studies compared against another copy, an unresolved V gene accounts for under half, and the cause of the remainder is not known. This sample lists over 150,000 clones; around 77% were detected once. Jointly, the top ten make up around 2.8% of the sample. Sequencing was performed on peripheral blood. The receptors come from a man aged 65-85 years with acute or convalescent COVID-19.

The chain recombines TRBV30 with TRBJ2-2; the D gene is possibly TRBD2 (5 bases). The CDR3 length is 13 residues. V shed 0 bases and J shed 6 bases, with 8 bases lying between them. Germline V gene data show CDR1 as GTSNPN and CDR2 as SVGIG (reference sequence). CDR3 coding DNA: TGTGCCTGGAGTGTATACGGGGCCGGGGAGCTGTTTTTT. It translates to CAWSVYGAGELFF.

The rearrangement joins TRBV19 to TRBJ2-5; tentative D call: TRBD1 (5 bases). The V gene's germline CDR1 is LNHDA and CDR2 SQIVND (reference sequence). This CDR3 region has 13 residues. Trimming took off 6 bases at V and 4 bases at J, with 12 bases between the two ends. CDR3 amino acids: CASSLQVGETQYF. As DNA, the CDR3 is TGTGCCAGTAGCCTACAGGTTGGAGAGACCCAGTACTTC.

The V gene is TRBV7-9, the J gene TRBJ2-3, with 8 bases identical to TRBD2. With V trimmed by 0 bases and J by 1 base, 0 bases remained unmatched. The germline V gene has CDR1 SEHNR and CDR2 FQNEAQ (reference sequence). The CDR3 is made up of 15 amino acids. In DNA form, the CDR3 reads TGTGCCAGCAGCTTAGCGACTAGCGGCACAGATACGCAGTATTTT. This codes for CASSLATSGTDTQYF.

The rearrangement links TRBV11-3 to TRBJ2-5; tentatively, D is TRBD2 (7 bases). V was clipped by 0 bases and J by 4 bases, with 15 bases between them. The length of the CDR3 is 16 residues. Germline V gene sequence: CDR1 SGHNT, CDR2 YENEEA. The CDR3 loop is CASSLDSRGGAETQYF. Written as DNA, the CDR3 is TGTGCCAGCAGCTTAGATAGTCGCGGGGGCGCAGAGACCCAGTACTTC.

The rearrangement uses TRBV11-3 and TRBJ2-1; 9 bases match TRBD2. The CDR3 has 15 residues. From germline, CDR1 is SGHNT and CDR2 YENEEA. The J segment lost 6 bases and the V segment lost 3 bases, leaving 6 bases of the junction unmatched. CDR3 coding DNA: TGTGCCAGCAGCTTTTTTAGCGGGAGTGGCAATGAGCAGTTCTTC. Translating gives CASSFFSGSGNEQFF.

The chain has TRBV21-1 and TRBJ2-5; no DNA check was done on the table's D call, TRBD2. TRBV21-1 constitutes a pseudogene. The CDR3 covers 16 residues. In DNA form, the CDR3 reads TGTGCCAGCAGCAAATCCTGGGGAGGGCCAAGAGAGACCCAGTACTTC. Amino acids: CASSKSWGGPRETQYF.

The J gene is TRBJ2-7, the V gene TRBV5-1; possible D gene TRBD2, 5 bases. CDR1 is SGHRS and CDR2 is YFSETQ in the germline V gene. This CDR3 has 12 residues. The V gene lost 0 bases and the J gene lost 4 bases, with 5 bases spanning the gap. The CDR3: CASSLGGYEQYF. The DNA for the CDR3 is TGCGCCAGCAGCTTGGGCGGGTACGAGCAGTACTTC.

The rearrangement joins TRBV11-2 to TRBJ2-7, with D possibly being TRBD2 (6 bases). The ends were cut back, 4 bases at V and 6 bases at J, with 13 bases in the middle. Per the germline V gene, CDR1 is SGHAT and CDR2 is FQNNGV. CDR3 length: 13 amino acids. The CDR3 DNA is TGTGCCAGCAGCTCTGGATCAGCGGGCGAGCAGTACTTC. Protein sequence: CASSSGSAGEQYF.

The chain has TRBV7-2 and TRBJ1-6; possibly TRBD1 for D (6 bases). Germline CDR1 reads SGHTA; CDR2 reads FQGNSA. The CDR3 totals 16 residues. V was trimmed by 3 bases and J by 13 bases, leaving 22 bases between them. CDR3 sequence: CASSFADSGDGFPLHF. The CDR3 DNA sequence: TGTGCCAGCAGCTTCGCAGACTCAGGGGATGGGTTCCCCCTCCACTTT.

V gene TRBV5-4 combines with J gene TRBJ1-1; D is undetermined. The V and J ends lost 4 bases and 4 bases respectively, with 17 bases between them. CDR3 length: 15 residues. In germline, CDR1 is SGHNT, CDR2 YYREEE (reference sequence). This chain's CDR3 is CASSPPSVGGTEAFF. The CDR3 DNA reads TGTGCCAGCAGCCCACCTTCGGTTGGAGGCACTGAAGCTTTCTTT. Full variable domain (rest looked up from reference TRBV5-4 and TRBJ1-1): ETGVTQSPTHLIKTRGQQVTLRCSSQSGHNTVSWYQQALGQGPQFIFQYYREEENGRGNFPPRFSGLQFPNYSSELNVNALELDDSALYLCASSPPSVGGTEAFFGQGTRLTVV.

The rearrangement joins TRBV9 to TRBJ2-7, with TRBD1 matching 8 bases. The CDR3 covers 17 residues. CDR1 and CDR2 from the germline V gene are SGDLS and YYNGEE. V dropped 2 bases and J dropped 1; count of bases not matched to a gene: 11. In DNA, the CDR3 is TGTGCCAGCAGCGTCGGGTTAGGACAGGGCGAATCCTACGAGCAGTACTTC. Amino acid sequence: CASSVGLGQGESYEQYF.

This sequence joins TRBV19 and TRBJ1-2; D is possibly TRBD1 (6 bases). CDR3 length: 13 residues. The V end was cut by 9 bases, the J end by 6 bases, with 17 bases between. CDR1 is LNHDA and CDR2 is SQIVND in the germline V gene (reference sequence). As DNA, the CDR3 is TGTGCCAGCGGAATACAGGGTTTACATGGCTACACCTTC. Protein sequence: CASGIQGLHGYTF.

The gene calls are TRBV5-4 and TRBJ2-5, with TRBD2 as a possible D gene (6 bases). CDR1 is SGHNT, CDR2 YYREEE, per germline (reference sequence). The CDR3 is made up of 17 amino acids. Trimming pared 4 bases from V and 5 bases from J, leaving 24 bases between. The CDR3 coding sequence is TGTGCCAGCAGCCGAGGCGGGCGGGGACCCAGGTCGGAGACCCAGTACTTC. Encoded protein: CASSRGGRGPRSETQYF.

The chain employs TRBV5-1 and TRBJ2-5, with 14 bases that match TRBD2. CDR1 is SGHRS and CDR2 is YFSETQ in the germline V gene. The CDR3 extends over 16 amino acids. V dropped 3 bases and J dropped 4; count of bases not matched to a gene: 5. For the CDR3, the DNA is TGCGCCAGCAGCTGGGGACTAGCGGGGGTTGTAGAGACCCAGTACTTC. Amino acid sequence: CASSWGLAGVVETQYF.

The chain carries TRBV15 and TRBJ2-1; TRBD2 agrees at 11 bases. The CDR3 loop spans 15 amino acids. Germline V gene sequence: CDR1 LNHNV, CDR2 YYDKDF (reference sequence). V was pared by 5 bases and J by 4 bases, with 4 bases of the junction left unmatched. The CDR3 region has the DNA TGTGCCACCAGCCGGGGACTAGCGGAATACAATGAGCAGTTCTTC. Translation: CATSRGLAEYNEQFF.

This clone was detected only a few times. This sequence joins TRBV3-1 (or the pseudogene TRBV3-2) and TRBJ1-1, with D possibly matching TRBD1 (5 bases). Trimming took 2 bases from V and 4 from J, leaving 11 bases between them. Per the germline V gene, CDR1 is LGHDT and CDR2 is YNNKEL (reference sequence). There are 14 residues in the CDR3. This CDR3 is CASSQTPGGTEAFF. The CDR3, as DNA: TGTGCCAGCAGCCAAACTCCGGGGGGCACTGAAGCTTTCTTT.

The V call is TRBV18, the J call TRBJ1-2; 7 bases align to TRBD1. Germline V lookup: CDR1 KGHSH, CDR2 LQKENI. The length of the CDR3 is 17 residues. Unmatched junction bases numbered 12, after V lost 3 bases and J lost 2 bases. The CDR3: CASSPATGTALNYGYTF. CDR3 nucleotides: TGTGCCAGCTCACCTGCAACCGGGACAGCCTTAAACTATGGCTACACCTTC.

V gene TRBV3-1 (or the pseudogene TRBV3-2) combines with J gene TRBJ1-3, with a possible D match to TRBD1 (6 bases). Germline V gene lookup returns CDR1 LGHDT and CDR2 YNNKEL (reference sequence). The CDR3 is 15 amino acids. V lost 1 base and J lost 4, with 11 bases in between. This chain's CDR3 is CASSQAGVGGNTIYF. For the CDR3, the DNA is TGTGCCAGCAGCCAAGCAGGGGTAGGCGGAAACACCATATATTTT.

This chain joins TRBV9 and TRBJ2-2, with 7 bases identical to TRBD2. V lost 0 bases and J lost 1; bases outside the gene matches: 3. Germline assignment: CDR1 SGDLS and CDR2 YYNGEE. CDR3 length: 16 amino acids. The CDR3 nucleotides are TGTGCCAGCAGCGTAGCCGGGAGGATGAACACCGGGGAGCTGTTTTTT. Amino acids: CASSVAGRMNTGELFF.

V gene TRBV29-1 combines with J gene TRBJ2-7, with D possibly TRBD1 on 6 matching bases. Germline V gene sequence: CDR1 SQVTM, CDR2 ANQGSEA. V lost 5 bases and J 6 bases, leaving 17 bases between the germline ends. The CDR3 has 13 amino acids. CDR3 residues: CSVRQPGTPEQYF. In nucleotides, the CDR3 is TGCAGCGTTCGCCAGCCGGGGACACCCGAGCAGTACTTC.

The chain employs TRBV6-5 and TRBJ1-1; possible D gene TRBD1, 6 bases. V lost 8 bases and J 5 bases, leaving 18 bases between the germline ends. CDR3 length: 14 amino acids. CDR1 MNHEY and CDR2 SVGAGI come from the germline V gene. DNA of the CDR3: TGTGCCAGCTGGACAGCCCAACGAACGACTGAAGCTTTCTTT. Its protein is CASWTAQRTTEAFF.

This clone was seen once. The J gene is TRBJ1-1, the V gene TRBV29-1, with no clear D. V was pared by 8 bases and J by 0 bases, with 10 bases between. The CDR3 length is 12 residues. Per the germline V gene, CDR1 is SQVTM and CDR2 is ANQGSEA. CDR3 bases: TGCAGCACCAGGTACTTGAACACTGAAGCTTTCTTT. Amino acids: CSTRYLNTEAFF.